This TCR beta chain was captured by sequencing in a study of tumor-infiltrating lymphocytes in primary liver carcinoma. Concerning this clonotype: The antigen remains unidentified.

Findings of the study overall: Tumors had a significantly higher top-250-clone fraction than blood (p = 0.039).

The study co-extracted DNA and RNA from about 19-30 mg of unsorted bulk tissue. The proportion of viable tumor cells exceeded 85% in every tumor sample. The researchers produced TCR beta cDNA from approximately 540 ng total RNA with a constant-region primer. For TCR beta, libraries were produced by three nested multiplex PCR rounds using slightly modified ARM-PCR. Amplification in the first two PCR rounds was performed using TRBV1-TRBV30 forward primers and a C-beta reverse primer for 9 to 11 cycles each. TCRdb re-derived calls from the multiplex PCR reads in MiXCR, one entry per CDR3 protein. The sample lists about 22,000 distinct CDR3 sequences; about 80% were seen once. The CDR3 is 17 residues long. Germline V lookup: CDR1 SGHAT, CDR2 FQNNGV.

The chain employs TRBV11-2 and TRBJ2-1, with TRBD2 matching 12 bases. The DNA end is a closer match to TRBJ2-7, so the J assignment may be wrong. Sequenced: liver tumor tissue from sampling region 1. Subset indicated: tumor region T1, superior pole. The receptor was isolated from a woman in her thirties with primary liver carcinoma and hepatitis B virus infection. CDR3 in DNA: TGTGCCAGCAGCCTTACTAGCGGGGGGTTCCCAAGCGATGAGCAGTACTTC. Residues: CASSLTSGGFPSDEQYF.